This is a list of T cell receptor beta chains from one sample in a study of T cell responses to AZD1222 COVID-19 vaccine. Measured with immunoSEQ multiplex PCR; TCRdb has only the in-frame clones, and not every one. The sample has roughly 160,000 clones, approximately 90% seen once. The source was peripheral blood, collected 28 days after the second AZD1222 dose. The source is an adult who received the AZD1222 COVID-19 vaccine. Both conserved end residues are part of each CDR3. The D gene is left open where the match is weak. Expanded clones get a size class; other rows say once, few or many, or leave the size out.

>TRBV5-1|-|-|TRBJ1-5
TGCGCCAGCAGCTTGGGAGATTACAATCAGCCCCAGCATTTT
CASSLGDYNQPQHF
>TRBV28|-|-|TRBJ2-1
TGTGCCAGCAGTCCTTCGGTCTACAATGAGCAGTTCTTC
CASSPSVYNEQFF
>TRBV28|-|-|TRBJ2-7
TGTGCCAGCAGTGCAGATTCCTACGAGCAGTACTTC
CASSADSYEQYF
>TRBV18|-|-|TRBJ1-5
TGTGCCAGCTCACCACGTGACAGTAGCAATCAGCCCCAGCATTTT
CASSPRDSSNQPQHF
>TRBV15|-|-|TRBJ1-2
TGTGCCACCAGCAGAGATAGGGGCAGGGGAATAGGGGGTGGCTACACCTTC
CATSRDRGRGIGGGYTF
>TRBV19|-|-|TRBJ2-1
TGTGCCAGTAGTATCCGACAGTACAATGAGCAGTTCTTC
CASSIRQYNEQFF
>TRBV5-6|-|TRBD2|TRBJ2-3
TGTGCCAGCAGCTTGGCTCTAGCGGGGGGCTCCCCCACAGATACGCAGTATTTT
CASSLALAGGSPTDTQYF
>TRBV10-3|-|TRBD1|TRBJ1-6
TGTGCCATCAGTGATTCTTCCGGGACAGGGAATTCACCCCTCCACTTT
CAISDSSGTGNSPLHF
>TRBV11-2|-|-|TRBJ2-3
TGTGCCAGCAGCTTAGTAGCAGGGGTTAGCACAGATACGCAGTATTTT
CASSLVAGVSTDTQYF
>TRBV5-1|-|TRBD1|TRBJ1-5
TGCGCCAGCAGCTTGGATGGGGACAGGTTAAATCAGCCCCAGCATTTT
CASSLDGDRLNQPQHF
>TRBV13|-|-|TRBJ2-3
TGTGCCAGCAGCTTAGGCCGGACGGGGAGCACAGATACGCAGTATTTT
CASSLGRTGSTDTQYF
>TRBV5-6|-|-|TRBJ1-2
TGTGCCAGCAGCCAGAGGGGCTTACACGGAGGCTACACCTTC
CASSQRGLHGGYTF
>TRBV19|-|-|TRBJ2-1
TGTGCCAGTAGTATAGATCTCGTTGTAGTGTCGACTACAGGTGAGCAGTTCTTC
CASSIDLVVVSTTGEQFF
>TRBV25-1|once|-|TRBJ1-5
TGTGCCACCGGGGACATATCTAGCAATCAGCCCCAGCATTTT
CATGDISSNQPQHF
>TRBV6-5|-|TRBD2|TRBJ2-5
TGTGCCAGCAGTTCCCCTAGCGGGATCTGGGAGACCCAGTACTTC
CASSSPSGIWETQYF
>TRBV7-8|-|TRBD2|TRBJ2-5
TGTGCCAGCAGCTCGACCGGGACTAGCGGAGAGACCCAGTACTTC
CASSSTGTSGETQYF
>TRBV29-1|-|TRBD1|TRBJ2-7
TGCAGCGTTGAACAACGGGACAGGGGAAACGAGCAGTACTTC
CSVEQRDRGNEQYF
>TRBV25-1|-|TRBD1|TRBJ1-2
TGTGCCAGCAGTGAATGGGGGGGACAGGGTTATGGCTACACCTTC
CASSEWGGQGYGYTF
>TRBV10-3|-|-|TRBJ1-4
TGTGCCATCAGTGAGGATGAAAAACTGTTTTTT
CAISEDEKLFF
>TRBV29-1|-|TRBD1|TRBJ2-5
TGCAGCGTCCTGCGACCGGGACAGAGGGAGACCCAGTACTTC
CSVLRPGQRETQYF
>TRBV18|few|-|TRBJ2-5
TGTGCCAGCTCACCAATGGCAGTTCAAGAGACCCAGTACTTC
CASSPMAVQETQYF
>TRBV19|once|-|TRBJ2-7
TGTGCCAGTAGTATAGCTACAGGAGGACGGGTCGAGCAGTACTTC
CASSIATGGRVEQYF
>TRBV19|once|TRBD2|TRBJ2-5
TGTGCCAGTAGTATATCTAGCGGGGGGGGCGAGACCCAGTACTTC
CASSISSGGGETQYF
>TRBV30|once|-|TRBJ1-1
TGTGCCTGGAGGTATGCAGGGCGGGTCACTGAAGCTTTCTTT
CAWRYAGRVTEAFF
>TRBV7-3|-|-|TRBJ1-5
TGTGCCAGCAGCCCGACCGCTTATAGCAATCAGCCCCAGCATTTT
CASSPTAYSNQPQHF
>TRBV11-2|-|-|TRBJ1-2
TGTGCCAGCAGCTTAGGGGCGACAGCGCTTTATGGCTACACCTTC
CASSLGATALYGYTF
>TRBV5-1|-|-|TRBJ1-2
TGCGCCAGCAGCTTGACAGGGAATGGCTACACCTTC
CASSLTGNGYTF
>TRBV10-1|-|-|TRBJ1-1
TGCGCCAGCAGTAAGGCCCCCTGGGGCACTGAAGCTTTCTTT
CASSKAPWGTEAFF
>TRBV18|-|-|TRBJ1-1
TGTGCCAGCTCACGAGGCAGGGCCCTCAACACTGAAGCTTTCTTT
CASSRGRALNTEAFF
>TRBV7-2|-|TRBD2|TRBJ2-1
TGTGCCAGCAGCTTCTTAGCGGGAGGAACCTACAATGAGCAGTTCTTC
CASSFLAGGTYNEQFF
>TRBV27|-|-|TRBJ2-7
TGTGCCAGCAGGGGGACTCGATCCGAGCAGTACTTC
CASRGTRSEQYF
>TRBV12-3/TRBV12-4|-|-|TRBJ2-7
TGTGCCAGCACTCTACAGGGCTACGAGCAGTACTTC
CASTLQGYEQYF
>TRBV6-4|-|-|TRBJ2-2
TGTGCCAGCAGTGAAGGGAGCACCGGGGAGCTGTTTTTT
CASSEGSTGELFF
>TRBV18|-|-|TRBJ2-4
TGTGCCAGCTCACGGGCCTCTAGCATTCAGTACTTC
CASSRASSIQYF
>TRBV10-3|-|TRBD1|TRBJ2-7
TGTGCCATCAGCGAGGACAGGGGACCCTACGAGCAGTACTTC
CAISEDRGPYEQYF
>TRBV19|-|-|TRBJ1-2
TGTGCCAGTAGTAAGGTTCCCGGCAGGGGCCTCTATGGCTACACCTTC
CASSKVPGRGLYGYTF
>TRBV7-2|-|TRBD1|TRBJ1-6
TGTGCCAGCAGCTTTGGGACAGGGAGTTCACCCCTCCACTTT
CASSFGTGSSPLHF
>TRBV12-3/TRBV12-4|-|-|TRBJ1-5
TGTGCCAGTAGTTACTCCGGCCCTCCCCAGCATTTT
CASSYSGPPQHF
>TRBV5-1|-|-|TRBJ2-3
TGCGCCAGCAGCCCGAATAGGGCCAGCACAGATACGCAGTATTTT
CASSPNRASTDTQYF
>TRBV5-1|-|-|TRBJ2-1
TGCGCCAGCAGCTTGGTCCCCGGGGACAATGAGCAGTTCTTC
CASSLVPGDNEQFF
>TRBV14|-|-|TRBJ2-7
TGTGCCAGCAGCTCCGGGAACTTCGGCGAGCAGTACTTC
CASSSGNFGEQYF
>TRBV3-1/TRBV3-2|once|TRBD1|TRBJ1-2
TGTGCCAGCAGCCAAGCGACAGGGTGGAACTATGGCTACACCTTC
CASSQATGWNYGYTF
>TRBV10-3|-|TRBD2|TRBJ2-7
TGTGCCATCAAACTAGCGGGAGGTCACGAGCAGTACTTC
CAIKLAGGHEQYF
>TRBV7-9|-|-|TRBJ2-7
TGTGCCAGCAGCTTAGGGTCTTGGGACACTTTCTCCTACGAGCAGTACTTC
CASSLGSWDTFSYEQYF
>TRBV3-1/TRBV3-2|-|-|TRBJ1-1
TGTGCCAGCAGCCAAGTCCCCTGGAACACTGAAGCTTTCTTT
CASSQVPWNTEAFF
>TRBV6-6|-|-|TRBJ1-6
TGTGCCAGCATGGGCAGGGACAATTCACCCCTCCACTTT
CASMGRDNSPLHF
>TRBV30|-|-|TRBJ2-7
TGTGCCTGGAGTGTCGGGCGAGGCGAGCAGTACTTC
CAWSVGRGEQYF
>TRBV2|-|-|TRBJ2-7
TGTGCCAACGGGGACCGCCAGGACTACGAGCAGTACTTC
CANGDRQDYEQYF
>TRBV2|once|-|TRBJ2-5
TGTGCCAGCAGTGAAGGTCATGGGACCCCAGTACTCCAAGAGACCCAGTACTTC
CASSEGHGTPVLQETQYF
>TRBV5-1|once|-|TRBJ1-4
TGCGCCAGCAGCCACAACAGGGATGTGGGGAAACTGTTTTTT
CASSHNRDVGKLFF